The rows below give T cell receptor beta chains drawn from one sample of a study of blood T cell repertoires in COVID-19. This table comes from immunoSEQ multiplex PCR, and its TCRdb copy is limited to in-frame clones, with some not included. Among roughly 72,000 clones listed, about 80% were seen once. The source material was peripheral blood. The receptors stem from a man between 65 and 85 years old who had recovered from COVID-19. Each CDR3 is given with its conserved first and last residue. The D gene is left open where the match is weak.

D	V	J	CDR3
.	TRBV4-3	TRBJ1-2	CASSQSTTLGYGYTF
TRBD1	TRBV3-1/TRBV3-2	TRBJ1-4	CASSQATGVEKLFF
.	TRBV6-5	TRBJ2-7	CASSFRTGASTYEQYF
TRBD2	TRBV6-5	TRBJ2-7	CASSYSRGSSYEQYF
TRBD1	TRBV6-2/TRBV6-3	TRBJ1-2	CASSLAIAGGPFRGYTF
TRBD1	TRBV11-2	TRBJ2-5	CASSYTGTGGPGETQYF
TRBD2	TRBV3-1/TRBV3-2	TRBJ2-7	CASSQDQLAGGRSYEQYF
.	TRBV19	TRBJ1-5	CASSIDQVGGNQPQHF
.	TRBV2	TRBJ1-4	CASSELLEKLFF
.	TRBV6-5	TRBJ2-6	CASMGSSGANVLTF
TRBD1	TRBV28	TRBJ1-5	CASSSRQGPVRNQPQHF
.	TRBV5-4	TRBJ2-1	CASSGSGSSYNEQFF
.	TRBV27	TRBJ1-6	CASSQYLGTTNSPLHF
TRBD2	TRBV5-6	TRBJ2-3	CASSSLAGGSPDTQYF
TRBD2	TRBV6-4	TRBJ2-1	CASSGTAGGQGEQFF
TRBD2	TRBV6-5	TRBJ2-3	CASAGGSDTQYF
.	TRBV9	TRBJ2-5	CASSVGTVQETQYF
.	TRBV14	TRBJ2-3	CASSQHGLSTDTQYF
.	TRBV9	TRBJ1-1	CASSVATERDWRQVAFF
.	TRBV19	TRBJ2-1	CASSPTISNHEQFF
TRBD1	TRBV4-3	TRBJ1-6	CASSHDAGTDHNSPLHF
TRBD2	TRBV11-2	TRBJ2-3	CASRPLAGAGGTQYF
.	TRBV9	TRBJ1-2	CASSPKTGQGGYTF
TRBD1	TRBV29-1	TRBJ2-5	CSVQGQGGKTQYF
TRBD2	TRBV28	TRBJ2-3	CASSFERDHTDTQYF
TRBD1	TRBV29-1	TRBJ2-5	CSVVRGGTGIETQYF
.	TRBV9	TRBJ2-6	CASSVRSGANVLTF
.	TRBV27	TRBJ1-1	CASSPTHLNTEAFF